The clone carrying this T cell receptor beta chain was seen just once. Its target is not known. CD8+ and CD4+ T cells from blood underwent TCR beta sequencing. TEMRA cells were FACS-enriched, and CD8+ and CD4+ T cells were isolated negatively. This sample is part of a study of CD8 T cells in Susac syndrome. General observations from the study: The study recognized that the number of individuals in its TCR sequencing and HLA analysis was relatively small.

A quantity of about 0.5 to 1 ug RNA underwent reverse transcription using random hexamers. By means of immunoSEQ multiplex PCR, TCR beta CDR3 spanning 54 Vbeta and 13 Jbeta underwent amplification. TCRdb reprocessed the immunoSEQ multiplex PCR reads via MiXCR and lists one record per CDR3 protein. Seen here are 120,000 or so distinct CDR3 sequences, approximately 93% observed once, and the top ten hold about 0.09%. Germline V CDR1 and CDR2: SQVTM, ANQGSEA. This CDR3 region has 14 residues. The junction had 7 bases not matched to a gene; V was cut back by 6 bases and J by 2 bases. The clonotype was recovered from a human donor with multiple sclerosis. This chain links TRBV29-1 with TRBJ1-5, with TRBD1 matching 7 bases. The material sequenced was CD4+ T cells from PBMCs. The CDR3 here is CSVADREGNQPQHF. The CDR3 DNA reads TGCAGCGTAGCTGACAGGGAGGGCAATCAGCCCCAGCATTTT.